The clone carrying this TCR beta chain was detected once. Its antigen is unknown. This sample was included in a study of T cell responses to AZD1222 COVID-19 vaccine. Whole-study findings and limits: Two doses of AZD1222 preceded a rise in Spike-specific TCR breadth and depth. Baseline testing showed seropositivity in only a handful of AZD1222 recipients. Dominant CD4 TCR responses targeted spike regions 160-218 and 743-854. Females made up more of the donors, who were largely white British, and clonal diversity may have come out too low.

Data came from immunoSEQ multiplex PCR; TCRdb stores just in-frame clones and leaves some out. The sample lists 130,000 to 150,000 clones, about nine tenths occurring once. Material: peripheral blood, obtained on day 0 of MenACWY control vaccination. This sequence originates from an adult in good health.

CDR3 region: CASSKEAGMVEKLFF. The CDR3 DNA is TGTGCCAGCAGCAAAGAGGCAGGGATGGTGGAAAAACTGTTTTTT. J is TRBJ1-4 and V is TRBV7-8; weak D call: TRBD1 (5 bases). Germline V CDR1 and CDR2: SGHVS, FQNEAQ. The CDR3 is 15 residues long. The ends were cut back, 5 bases at V and 8 bases at J, with 18 bases in the middle.